This TCR beta chain was profiled in a study of T cells of healthy individuals. The length of the CDR3 is 19 residues. Trimming shortened V by 3 bases and J by 3 bases, and 26 bases separated the two germline ends. Germline V gene sequence: CDR1 MGHRA, CDR2 YSYEKL. TCRdb called the 5' RACE reads again in MiXCR, with one record for every CDR3 protein. The sample records just over 40,000 distinct CDR3 sequences, approximately 4.5% being singletons. This clonotype was detected only a few times. This chain uses TRBV4-1 with TRBJ1-1; a possible D gene is TRBD1 (6 bases). The sequence derives from a human donor in good health. The CDR3 region is CASSHKFLGQPRDDTEAFF. Written as DNA, the CDR3 is TGCGCCAGCAGCCACAAGTTCCTCGGACAGCCTCGGGATGACACTGAAGCTTTCTTT.